These T cell receptor beta chains were read from a single sample in a study of CD4+ T cells in melanoma. Using immunoSEQ multiplex PCR, the repertoire was profiled, and TCRdb retains in-frame clones only, with some absent. This sample has some 47,000 clones, with 75% to 90% found just once. Material: peripheral blood. The receptors stem from a human donor with melanoma. Both conserved end residues are part of each CDR3. Each record gives: CDR3 protein, J gene, CDR3 length, V gene.

CDR3 protein: CASSLAMRGYTEAFF
J gene: TRBJ1-1
CDR3 length: 15
V gene: TRBV5-1

CDR3 protein: CASSPRQGSAYEQYF
J gene: TRBJ2-7
CDR3 length: 15
V gene: TRBV9

CDR3 protein: CASSQDRVSAGGFGELFF
J gene: TRBJ2-2
CDR3 length: 18
V gene: TRBV4-3

CDR3 protein: CASSLGGSGYYEQYF
J gene: TRBJ2-7
CDR3 length: 15
V gene: TRBV5-1

CDR3 protein: CASSPNVIATNEKLFF
J gene: TRBJ1-4
CDR3 length: 16
V gene: TRBV10-2

CDR3 protein: CASSSPRDSIRTGELFF
J gene: TRBJ2-2
CDR3 length: 17
V gene: TRBV5-1

CDR3 protein: CASSFWETSSGANVLTF
J gene: TRBJ2-6
CDR3 length: 17
V gene: TRBV27

CDR3 protein: CASSLSGSEQYF
J gene: TRBJ2-7
CDR3 length: 12
V gene: TRBV7-9

CDR3 protein: CASSLPATGNEKLFF
J gene: TRBJ1-4
CDR3 length: 15
V gene: TRBV5-8

CDR3 protein: CASTTTGNTGELFF
J gene: TRBJ2-2
CDR3 length: 14
V gene: TRBV2

CDR3 protein: CASSPRTGGGGYTF
J gene: TRBJ1-2
CDR3 length: 14
V gene: TRBV7-6